Following are 26 T cell receptor beta chains from one sample sequenced in a study of T-cell memory formation after mild COVID-19. TCRdb ran MiXCR on the 5' RACE reads and lists one entry per CDR3 protein. The repertoire holds fewer than 200,000 distinct CDR3 sequences, over 10% seen once, with more than 3% in the top ten. Sequencing was done on a sample of PBMCs or a T cell subset sorted from them (not recorded which). These receptors all stem from a man younger than 30 who had mild COVID-19 (a few samples of this study predate the infection). Cell type and time point are not known.

V usage is TRBV18 and J usage is TRBJ1-5; D gene uncertain. The germline V and J ends were trimmed by 0 bases and 7 bases, with 10 bases remaining between them. The CDR3 consists of 14 residues. CDR1 and CDR2 (germline): KGHSH, LQKENI. CDR3 sequence: CASSPPPGGQPQHF. DNA of the CDR3: TGTGCCAGCTCACCACCACCGGGCGGACAGCCCCAGCATTTT.

The rearrangement links TRBV5-4 to TRBJ1-1, with TRBD1 as a possible D gene (6 bases). In germline, CDR1 is SGHNT, CDR2 YYREEE (reference sequence). CDR3 length: 16 amino acids. Deletions cut 0 bases from V and 4 bases from J, with 16 bases between. CDR3 region: CASSLESIGGRTEAFF. DNA of the CDR3: TGTGCCAGCAGCTTGGAGTCGATTGGGGGGCGCACTGAAGCTTTCTTT.

The rearrangement links TRBV7-9 to TRBJ1-1; the D is unclear. Trimming took 1 base from V and 1 from J, leaving 10 bases between them. The CDR3 has 15 amino acids. Germline lookup yields CDR1 SEHNR and CDR2 FQNEAQ (reference sequence). DNA for the CDR3: TGTGCCAGCAGCTTAGTATTTGGGAGGAACACTGAAGCTTTCTTT. Its protein product is CASSLVFGRNTEAFF.

This clonotype was found many times. The chain employs TRBV7-3 and TRBJ2-5, with D perhaps matching TRBD1 or TRBD2 (10 bases each). The CDR3 loop spans 19 amino acids. Looked up from germline, CDR1 is SGHTA and CDR2 is FQGTGA. Trimming removed 5 bases from V and 1 base from J, with 26 bases in between. CDR3 sequence: CASSVDRGKLAGIQETQYF. The CDR3 DNA reads TGTGCCAGCAGCGTGGACAGGGGGAAACTAGCGGGGATCCAAGAGACCCAGTACTTC.

In its sample, this clonotype was seen a few times. The chain has TRBV29-1 and TRBJ2-3; no reliable D call. From germline, CDR1 is SQVTM and CDR2 ANQGSEA. The CDR3 contains 12 residues. V lost 5 bases and J lost 0, with 6 bases in between. The CDR3 DNA follows: TGCAGCGTTTCGGACAGCACAGATACGCAGTATTTT. Amino acids: CSVSDSTDTQYF.

The V gene is TRBV6-2 or TRBV6-3, the J gene TRBJ2-6; 9 positions agree with TRBD1. Trimming cost V 8 bases and J 0 bases; bases outside gene matches: 11. Germline loops: CDR1 MNHEY, CDR2 SVGEGT. CDR3 length: 18 amino acids. The CDR3 region is CASSLGGTGFSGANVLTF. CDR3 sequence (DNA): TGTGCCAGCTCCCTCGGAGGGACAGGGTTCTCTGGGGCCAACGTCCTGACTTTC.

The genes are TRBV6-6 and TRBJ2-5; D remains unclear. V was trimmed by 6 bases and J by 2 bases, leaving 13 bases between them. Germline V gives CDR1 MNHNY, CDR2 SVGAGI (reference sequence). This CDR3 comprises 14 residues. The CDR3, as DNA: TGTGCCAGCAGGTACCCCGGTACACAAGAGACCCAGTACTTC. Its translation: CASRYPGTQETQYF.

This sequence joins TRBV5-1 and TRBJ2-3, with TRBD2 identical over 7 bases. V shed 6 bases and J 0 bases; nucleotides not matched to a gene: 13. Germline-derived CDR1 and CDR2 are SGHRS and YFSETQ. This CDR3 contains 17 residues. CDR3 protein: CASMRSGGTFSTDTQYF. CDR3 DNA sequence: TGCGCCAGCATGAGATCGGGGGGAACATTTAGCACAGATACGCAGTATTTT.

This clonotype has ten or more counts. The chain is built from TRBV4-2 and TRBJ1-6, with 9 positions matching TRBD1. CDR3 length equals 16 residues. Unmatched junction bases numbered 4, after V lost 0 bases and J lost 7 bases. Germline V gives CDR1 LGHNA, CDR2 YNFKEQ. CDR3 region: CASSQEGGTGNSPLHF. The CDR3, as DNA: TGTGCCAGCAGCCAAGAAGGTGGGACAGGGAATTCACCCCTCCACTTT.

The chain links TRBV6-5 to TRBJ2-5, with D unresolved. CDR3 length: 14 amino acids. From germline, CDR1 is MNHEY and CDR2 SVGAGI. The V end was cut by 0 bases, the J end by 5 bases, with 10 bases between. Here the CDR3 DNA reads TGTGCCAGCAGTTACTCCTTAGGGCCGGAGACCCAGTACTTC. Amino acids: CASSYSLGPETQYF.

This clonotype was detected many times. The rearrangement uses TRBV11-2 and TRBJ1-5; D ambiguous. The CDR3 sequence is 12 residues long. Germline V gene sequence: CDR1 SGHAT, CDR2 FQNNGV. With 3 bases removed from V and 7 bases from J, the gap between germline ends came to 7 bases. The CDR3 sequence is CASSLAGQPQHF. The CDR3 DNA is TGTGCCAGCAGCTTGGCGGGACAGCCCCAGCATTTT.

The sample holds many counts of this clonotype. The CDR3 protein is CASSGAQGRTEAFF. For the CDR3, the DNA is TGTGCCAGCTCAGGGGCACAGGGAAGGACTGAAGCTTTCTTT. The V gene is TRBV18, the J gene TRBJ1-1; possible D gene TRBD1, 6 bases. Per the germline V gene, CDR1 is KGHSH and CDR2 is LQKENI. The V and J ends lost 5 bases and 5 bases respectively, with 15 bases between them. The CDR3 is 14 amino acids.

The chain employs TRBV7-3 and TRBJ2-3; tentatively, D is TRBD1 or TRBD2 (5 bases each). Germline CDR1 SGHTA, CDR2 FQGTGA. V dropped 3 bases and J dropped 6 bases, with 19 bases sitting between them. CDR3 length: 16 amino acids. CDR3 DNA: TGTGCCAGCAGCTTCCTCCCTCGGGGACGGCGGGATACGCAGTATTTT. Protein: CASSFLPRGRRDTQYF.

This clonotype was seen more than once but under ten times. The V and J genes are TRBV20-1 and TRBJ2-2; 11 bases agree with TRBD2. Trimming took 3 bases from V and 1 from J; bases not matched to a gene: 4. The CDR3 sequence is 16 residues long. CDR1 DFQATT and CDR2 SNEGSKA come from the germline V gene (reference sequence). CDR3 in amino acids: CSARVTSGGNTGELFF. The CDR3 nucleotides read TGCAGTGCTAGGGTTACTAGCGGGGGGAACACCGGGGAGCTGTTTTTT.

A few counts support this clonotype. V gene TRBV5-1 combines with J gene TRBJ2-1, with 8 nucleotides matching TRBD1. This CDR3 comprises 13 residues. V shed 6 bases and J 10 bases; nucleotides not matched to a gene: 9. Germline V gene sequence: CDR1 SGHRS, CDR2 YFSETQ. CDR3 region: CASTRTGFWEQFF. CDR3 sequence (DNA): TGCGCCAGCACCCGGACAGGGTTTTGGGAGCAGTTCTTC.

J is TRBJ2-1 and V is TRBV28, with 9 bases matching TRBD1. Germline V lookup: CDR1 MDHEN, CDR2 SYDVKM. The CDR3 length is 15 residues. V trimming: 5 bases; J trimming: 6 bases; junction bases outside the gene matches: 8. The CDR3 coding sequence is TGTGCCAGCAGTCGTTATTCGGACAGGGGCAATGAGCAGTTCTTC. It yields the protein CASSRYSDRGNEQFF.

DNA for the CDR3: TGTGCCAGCAGTTTGTCAGGGGCCTATGGAAACACCATATATTTT. This codes for CASSLSGAYGNTIYF. The rearrangement uses TRBV28 and TRBJ1-3; D might be TRBD1 (6 bases). Germline V gene data show CDR1 as MDHEN and CDR2 as SYDVKM. Trimming pared 3 bases from V and 3 bases from J, leaving 12 bases between. The CDR3 totals 15 residues.

The V gene is TRBV5-1, the J gene TRBJ2-1, with 7 bases lining up with TRBD2. The germline gives CDR1 SGHRS, CDR2 YFSETQ. CDR3 length: 13 amino acids. After removal of 9 bases from V and 5 bases from J, the junction contained 8 bases not matched to a gene. Here the CDR3 DNA reads TGCGCCACCGGAAGGGGACTAAACAATGAGCAGTTCTTC. This encodes CATGRGLNNEQFF.

This clonotype was detected only a few times. The chain uses TRBV9 and TRBJ2-1; TRBD1 agrees at 10 bases. Trimming removed 4 bases from V and 7 bases from J; junction bases left unmatched: 14. The CDR3 consists of 17 residues. Germline V gives CDR1 SGDLS, CDR2 YYNGEE. CDR3 protein: CASSPRSPGTGVNEQFF. The CDR3 DNA reads TGTGCCAGCAGCCCTCGAAGCCCCGGGACAGGGGTGAATGAGCAGTTCTTC. The full variable domain, completed using reference TRBV9 and TRBJ2-1, is DSGVTQTPKHLITATGQRVTLRCSPRSGDLSVYWYQQSLDQGLQFLIQYYNGEERAKGNILERFSAQQFPDLHSELNLSSLELGDSALYFCASSPRSPGTGVNEQFFGPGTRLTVL.

This clonotype was recorded a few times. This chain uses TRBV28 with TRBJ2-4; 7 bases agree with TRBD1. The germline gives CDR1 MDHEN, CDR2 SYDVKM. J was trimmed by 0 bases and V by 6 bases; bases with no gene match: 8. CDR3 length equals 16 residues. Here the CDR3 DNA reads TGTGCCAGCAGCAATACAGGGGATCTAGCCAAAAACATTCAGTACTTC. The encoded protein is CASSNTGDLAKNIQYF.

A few counts support this clonotype. The CDR3 bases are TGTGCCAGTAGTATCTATAGCGGGGGACTCACCGGGGAGCTGTTTTTT. Amino acid sequence: CASSIYSGGLTGELFF. The chain employs TRBV19 and TRBJ2-2, with 9 bases fitting TRBD2. Germline CDR1 LNHDA, CDR2 SQIVND (reference sequence). Trimming cost V 3 bases and J 4 bases; bases outside gene matches: 6. The CDR3 spans 16 residues.

This clonotype has only a few counts. The rearrangement joins TRBV12-3 or TRBV12-4 to TRBJ2-3, with TRBD2 identical over 11 bases. V trimming: 5 bases; J trimming: 4 bases; junction bases outside the gene matches: 2. There are 14 residues in the CDR3. The CDR3 bases are TGTGCCAGCAGTACTAGCGGGGGAGCAGATACGCAGTATTTT. As protein: CASSTSGGADTQYF.

In this sample, this clonotype turned up once. The rearrangement uses TRBV25-1 and TRBJ2-4; 9 bases line up with TRBD1. CDR1 MGHDK and CDR2 SYGVNS come from the germline V gene. This CDR3 is built from 12 residues. The V segment lost 6 bases and the J segment 16 bases; nucleotides outside the gene matches: 10. In DNA form, the CDR3 reads TGTGCCAGCAGGATGGTAGGGGACAGGGTTTACTTC. Its translation: CASRMVGDRVYF. The full variable domain, with the rest looked up from reference TRBV25-1 and TRBJ2-4, is EADIYQTPRYLVIGTGKKITLECSQTMGHDKMYWYQQDPGMELHLIHYSYGVNSTEKGDLSSESTVSRIRTEHFPLTLESARPSHTSQYLCASRMVGDRVYFGAGTRLSVL.

CDR3 amino acids: CASRRFGTDTQYF. For the CDR3, the DNA is TGTGCCAGCAGACGGTTCGGCACAGATACGCAGTATTTT. The chain uses TRBV7-9 and TRBJ2-3; D gene ambiguous. The CDR3 extends over 13 amino acids. CDR1 and CDR2 (germline): SEHNR, FQNEAQ (reference sequence). Trimming shortened V by 6 bases and J by 1 base, and 8 bases separated the two germline ends. Full variable domain (outside the CDR3, taken from reference TRBV7-9 and TRBJ2-3): DTGVSQNPRHKITKRGQNVTFRCDPISEHNRLYWYRQTLGQGPEFLTYFQNEAQLEKSRLLSDRFSAERPKGSFSTLEIQRTEQGDSAMYLCASRRFGTDTQYFGPGTRLTVL.

This clonotype showed up just a few times. The chain employs TRBV12-3 or TRBV12-4 and TRBJ2-7, with D perhaps matching TRBD1 (6 bases). This CDR3 comprises 14 residues. The V end lost 2 bases, the J end lost 7 bases, and 15 bases lay between the germline ends. CDR3 sequence reads: CASSLRQGTGEQYF. CDR3 in DNA: TGTGCCAGCAGTTTACGGCAGGGGACGGGAGAGCAGTACTTC.

This clonotype has at least ten counts. The V call is TRBV7-2, the J call TRBJ1-1; unclear D gene. This CDR3 comprises 14 residues. CDR1 and CDR2 from the germline V gene are SGHTA and FQGNSA. V lost 0 bases and J lost 1, with 6 bases in between. CDR3 protein: CASSLAWENTEAFF. The CDR3 DNA sequence: TGTGCCAGCAGCTTAGCGTGGGAGAACACTGAAGCTTTCTTT.